Below, one T cell receptor beta chain is given with its context. Read data end 3 residues before the CDR3 end; the end is taken from the germline J gene. This sample stems from a study of T cells in women clearing cervical HPV infection. This CDR3 is built from 15 residues. V dropped 3 bases and J dropped 4; count of bases not matched to a gene: 8. Germline CDR1 reads SGHTA; CDR2 reads FQGNSA. TCRdb's copy holds only in-frame clones and misses some; the assay was immunoSEQ multiplex PCR. Its table records 20,000 to 25,000 clones. The sample consisted of blood buffy coat. The chain recombines TRBV7-2 with TRBJ2-7; 8 nucleotides agree with TRBD1. The TCR originated in a woman between 18 and 69 years old with a cervical HPV16 infection that either progressed to CIN3+ or cleared (not recorded which). CDR3 DNA (partial): TGTGCCAGCAGCTTGTCCCCAGGGGGCGGGTACGAG. Translating gives CASSLSPGGGYE. Given in full, the CDR3 is CASSLSPGGGYEQYF.